Shown below are 9 T cell receptor beta chains from a single sample sequenced in a study of regulatory T cells in long-lasting Graves disease. Time point meaning: newly diagnosed GD, antithyroid drugs for less than 3 months. From PBMCs, RNA was extracted and then used to make the TCR library. Sequencing libraries for TCR beta were prepared with iRepertoire HTBI primers and Arm-PCR of CDR3 regions. One entry per CDR3 protein results from TCRdb running MiXCR on the multiplex PCR reads. Of approximately 350,000 distinct CDR3 sequences in the sample, 15% to 20% were seen once. This same sample was also taken into another study, of T cells in Graves' hyperthyroidism and ophthalmopathy.

The sequenced sample was peripheral blood mononuclear cells (PBMCs), obtained at new diagnosis, from a patient treated with antithyroid drugs. The receptors here all came from a young woman with Graves disease.

This clonotype showed up many times. The gene calls are TRBV3-1 and TRBJ2-1; D is unclear. Germline-derived CDR1 and CDR2 are LGHDT and YNNKEL (reference sequence). The CDR3 spans 12 residues. V lost 4 bases, J lost 4 bases, and 5 bases lay in between. The CDR3 spells CASSLEYNEQFF. Here the CDR3 DNA reads TGTGCCAGCAGCCTTGAGTACAATGAGCAGTTCTTC.

This clonotype was seen many times. The CDR3: CASSRTGKPYEQYF. The CDR3 region has the DNA TGTGCCAGCAGCCGGACAGGGAAACCCTACGAGCAGTACTTC. This rearrangement joins TRBV3-1 to TRBJ2-7; 8 bases line up with TRBD1. The V gene's germline CDR1 is LGHDT and CDR2 YNNKEL (reference sequence). The CDR3 runs 14 residues. J gave up 2 bases and V 4 bases, and 4 bases lay outside the gene matches.

This clonotype was counted between two and nine times. The rearrangement joins TRBV19 to TRBJ1-2, with TRBD1 identical over 8 bases. CDR1 is LNHDA, CDR2 SQIVND, per germline (reference sequence). Germline trimming cut 3 bases from V and 6 bases from J; bases unmatched to any gene: 6. The CDR3 contains 14 residues. The CDR3 here is CASSMGQVSNGYTF. As DNA, the CDR3 is TGTGCCAGTAGTATGGGACAGGTCTCTAATGGCTACACCTTC. Variable domain in full (rest from reference TRBV19 and TRBJ1-2): DGGITQSPKYLFRKEGQNVTLSCEQNLNHDAMYWYRQDPGQGLRLIYYSQIVNDFQKGDIAEGYSVSREKKESFPLTVTSAQKNPTAFYLCASSMGQVSNGYTFGSGTRLTVV.

This clonotype was counted at least ten times. This chain joins TRBV7-3 and TRBJ2-3; 10 bases map to TRBD2. There are 15 residues in the CDR3. The trim removed 5 bases at V and 3 bases at J, leaving 5 bases unmatched. The germline V gene has CDR1 SGHTA and CDR2 FQGTGA. CDR3 in amino acids: CASSIAGGATDTQYF. The CDR3 nucleotides read TGTGCCAGCAGCATAGCGGGGGGTGCTACAGATACGCAGTATTTT.

There are many counts of this clonotype. This chain joins TRBV2 and TRBJ2-1, with D perhaps TRBD2 (7 bases). The germline CDR1 and CDR2 sequences are SNHLY and FYNNEI. The CDR3 covers 15 residues. V was clipped by 4 bases and J by 7 bases, with 17 bases between them. The CDR3 spells CASSVWGGLGNEQFF. In DNA form, the CDR3 reads TGTGCCAGCAGTGTCTGGGGGGGCTTGGGTAATGAGCAGTTCTTC.

This clonotype has a count of ten or more. This sequence joins TRBV12-3 or TRBV12-4 and TRBJ2-2; the D is unclear. V was cut by 6 bases and J by 4 bases, with 12 bases left in between. The CDR3 covers 14 residues. CDR3 nucleotides: TGTGCCAGCAGCGAATTGGAAATCACCGGGGAGCTGTTTTTT. Its protein is CASSELEITGELFF.

For this clonotype: No conserved phenylalanine or tryptophan ends this CDR3, so it is likely a read error. This chain connects TRBV7-9 to TRBJ1-6; the D is unclear. Trimming took off 5 bases at V and 9 bases at J, with 8 bases between the two ends. From germline, CDR1 is SEHNR and CDR2 FQNEAQ (reference sequence). This CDR3 has 12 residues. CDR3 in amino acids: CASSVQRSPLHL. CDR3 DNA sequence: TGTGCCAGCAGCGTACAGCGTTCACCCCTCCACCTT.

This clonotype was detected ten times or more. The J gene is TRBJ2-7, the V gene TRBV11-2; 8 bases are a match to TRBD1. CDR1 is SGHAT and CDR2 is FQNNGV in the germline V gene. This CDR3 spans 17 amino acids. V gave up 6 bases and J gave up 0 bases; unmatched junction bases: 13. CDR3 DNA sequence: TGTGCCAGCAGTCCAACGTCCGGGACAGGTGTCTCCTACGAGCAGTACTTC. This codes for CASSPTSGTGVSYEQYF. Variable domain in full (rest from reference TRBV11-2 and TRBJ2-7): EAGVAQSPRYKIIEKRQSVAFWCNPISGHATLYWYQQILGQGPKLLIQFQNNGVVDDSQLPKDRFSAERLKGVDSTLKIQPAKLEDSAVYLCASSPTSGTGVSYEQYFGPGTRLTVT.

The chain joins TRBV20-1 to TRBJ2-5; D is perhaps TRBD2 (6 bases). Germline V gives CDR1 DFQATT, CDR2 SNEGSKA (reference sequence). The CDR3 runs to 15 residues. V was cut by 1 base and J by 11 bases, with 23 bases left in between. CDR3 protein: CSARVSETSPQRQYF. The CDR3, as DNA: TGCAGTGCTAGAGTGTCGGAAACTAGCCCCCAGAGGCAGTACTTC.